This T cell receptor (beta chain) appears in the sequencing data of a study of blood T cell repertoires in COVID-19. Study-level information: Sites across the United States, Italy and Spain contributed samples from acute and convalescent COVID-19.

Assay: immunoSEQ multiplex PCR; the TCRdb copy retains only in-frame clones and omits some. The table has 150,000 to 200,000 clones, approximately 83% seen once; the top ten hold about 7%. This clone has a handful of counts. CDR1 is MNHEY and CDR2 is SVGEGT in the germline V gene. The CDR3 is 15 residues long. Trimming took 2 bases from V and 2 from J; bases not matched to a gene: 1. Input material: peripheral blood. The TCR sequence derives from a woman between 40 and 55 years old with COVID-19, enrolled during active disease. The V call is TRBV6-2 or TRBV6-3, the J call TRBJ2-3; 10 nucleotides align to TRBD2. The CDR3 DNA reads as TGTGCCAGCAGTTACAGCGGGGGGGCCACAGATACGCAGTATTTT. Translation: CASSYSGGATDTQYF.